The 16 T cell receptor beta chains reported below all come from one sample, sequenced in a study of monozygotic twins with inflammatory bowel disease. TCRdb reanalyzed the 5' RACE reads, giving one entry per CDR3 protein sequence and no DNA. In all, the sample yields about 330,000 distinct CDR3 sequences. The sequenced material came from blood. Every receptor here comes from a human donor with ulcerative colitis or Crohn's disease, or a healthy co-twin of an affected twin (not recorded which).

The chain joins TRBV5-1 to TRBJ2-2; TCRdb names TRBD1, which stays unverified in the absence of DNA. Germline V gene sequence: CDR1 SGHRS, CDR2 YFSETQ. The CDR3 has 15 residues. Here the CDR3 reads CASSPLDRNTGELFF.

This chain joins TRBV5-1 and TRBJ2-1; with no DNA, the TCRdb D assignment of TRBD2 cannot be verified. Germline CDR1 SGHRS, CDR2 YFSETQ. The length of the CDR3 is 15 residues. This CDR3 reads CASSLRVSGDNEQFF.

V and J are TRBV29-1 and TRBJ1-2; TCRdb proposes TRBD1, but this gene call is untestable without DNA. Germline V gene sequence: CDR1 SQVTM, CDR2 ANQGSEA. The CDR3 has 13 residues. The CDR3 region is CSVIPGGSGGYTF.

This chain joins TRBV7-8 and TRBJ2-1; the TCRdb call, TRBD2, lacks DNA for checking. The CDR3 runs to 11 residues. CDR1 is SGHVS, CDR2 FQNEAQ, per germline. CDR3 residues: CASSSGTSLFF.

V and J are TRBV6-1 and TRBJ1-3. CDR1 and CDR2 from the germline V gene are MNHNS and SASEGT. The CDR3 contains 15 residues. CDR3 sequence: CASRADGVSGNTIYF.

The J gene is TRBJ1-6, the V gene TRBV5-5; the D call of TRBD1 rests on TCRdb alone, since no DNA is present to check it. Germline CDR1 SGHKS, CDR2 YYEKEE (reference sequence). CDR3 length equals 15 residues. This CDR3 reads CASGLGGAYNSPLHF.

The J gene is TRBJ1-5, the V gene TRBV27. Germline V gene lookup returns CDR1 MNHEY and CDR2 SMNVEV (reference sequence). The CDR3 has 13 amino acids. CDR3 protein: CASSLYPNQPQHF.

The chain employs TRBV12-3 or TRBV12-4 and TRBJ2-2; the D call of TRBD1 rests on TCRdb alone, since no DNA is present to check it. CDR3 length: 14 amino acids. The CDR3 protein is CASSNLQGTGELFF.

The rearrangement uses TRBV3-1 and TRBJ2-5; TCRdb selects TRBD2, and the lack of DNA leaves this call unchecked. The germline V gene encodes CDR1 LGHDT and CDR2 YNNKEL (reference sequence). The CDR3 contains 17 residues. The chain's CDR3 is CASSPGTSGIYQETQYF.

The chain uses TRBV28 and TRBJ2-1; the TCRdb D gene call, TRBD2, has no DNA to confirm it. CDR1 is MDHEN, CDR2 SYDVKM, per germline. This CDR3 spans 19 amino acids. The CDR3 spells CASSLPLAGGPRSYNEQFF.

V gene TRBV19 combines with J gene TRBJ1-2. Germline-derived CDR1 and CDR2 are LNHDA and SQIVND (reference sequence). This CDR3 is 15 amino acids long. The CDR3 sequence is CASQPFLEANYGYTF. Full variable domain (outside the CDR3, taken from reference TRBV19 and TRBJ1-2): DGGITQSPKYLFRKEGQNVTLSCEQNLNHDAMYWYRQDPGQGLRLIYYSQIVNDFQKGDIAEGYSVSREKKESFPLTVTSAQKNPTAFYLCASQPFLEANYGYTFGSGTRLTVV.

This rearrangement joins TRBV6-6 to TRBJ1-1. The CDR3 has 14 residues. Germline CDR1 reads MNHNY; CDR2 reads SVGAGI (reference sequence). The CDR3 sequence: CASSLTGLDTEAFF.

The chain combines TRBV5-4 with TRBJ2-7; the TRBD1 assignment by TCRdb is unverifiable without DNA. The CDR3 is 14 residues long. Germline V gene lookup returns CDR1 SGHNT and CDR2 YYREEE (reference sequence). The CDR3 region is CASSLGAGVYEQYF.

The J gene is TRBJ2-1, the V gene TRBV7-3. The CDR3 is 14 amino acids. CDR1 SGHTA and CDR2 FQGTGA come from the germline V gene. The CDR3 reads CASSLDRNFNEQFF.

The chain couples TRBV28 to TRBJ2-7; the TCRdb call, TRBD1, lacks DNA for checking. The CDR3 runs 16 residues. The germline CDR1 and CDR2 sequences are MDHEN and SYDVKM. CDR3 sequence: CASSLFGQTNSYEQYF.

The rearrangement joins TRBV20-1 to TRBJ2-1. The CDR3 covers 14 residues. The germline CDR1 and CDR2 sequences are DFQATT and SNEGSKA (reference sequence). The CDR3: CSAHTGRSYNEQFF.